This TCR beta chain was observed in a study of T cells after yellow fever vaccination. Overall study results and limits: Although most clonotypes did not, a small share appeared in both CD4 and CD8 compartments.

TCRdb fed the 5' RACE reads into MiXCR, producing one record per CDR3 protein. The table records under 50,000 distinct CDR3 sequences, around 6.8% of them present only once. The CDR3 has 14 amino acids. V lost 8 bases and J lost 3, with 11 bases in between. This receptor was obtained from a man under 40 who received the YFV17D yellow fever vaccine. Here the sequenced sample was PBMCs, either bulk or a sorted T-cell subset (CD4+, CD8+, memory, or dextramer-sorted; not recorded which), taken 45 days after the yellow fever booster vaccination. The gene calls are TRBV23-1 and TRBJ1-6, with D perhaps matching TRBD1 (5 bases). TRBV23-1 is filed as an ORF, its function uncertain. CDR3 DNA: TGCGCCAGCGGTGAGGGGATCTATAATTCACCCCTCCACTTT. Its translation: CASGEGIYNSPLHF.